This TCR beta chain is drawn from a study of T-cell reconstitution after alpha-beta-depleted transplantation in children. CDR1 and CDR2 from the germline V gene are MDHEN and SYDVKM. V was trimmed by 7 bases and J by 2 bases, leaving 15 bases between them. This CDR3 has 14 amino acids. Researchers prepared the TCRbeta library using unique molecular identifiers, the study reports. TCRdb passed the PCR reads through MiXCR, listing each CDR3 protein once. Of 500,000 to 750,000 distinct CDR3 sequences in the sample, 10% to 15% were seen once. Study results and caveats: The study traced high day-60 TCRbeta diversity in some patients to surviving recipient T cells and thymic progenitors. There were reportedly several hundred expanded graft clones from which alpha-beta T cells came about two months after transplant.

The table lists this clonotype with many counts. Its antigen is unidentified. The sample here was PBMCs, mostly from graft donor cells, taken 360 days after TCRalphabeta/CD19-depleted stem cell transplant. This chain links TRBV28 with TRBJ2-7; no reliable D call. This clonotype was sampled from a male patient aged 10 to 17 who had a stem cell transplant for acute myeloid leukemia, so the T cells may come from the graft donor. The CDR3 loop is CASTRTLEPYEQYF. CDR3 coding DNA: TGTGCCAGCACCAGGACCCTGGAACCCTACGAGCAGTACTTC.